These 26 T cell receptor beta chains were sequenced from one sample in a study of blood T cell repertoires in COVID-19. This table comes from immunoSEQ multiplex PCR, and its TCRdb copy is limited to in-frame clones, with some not included. The data contain 250,000 to 350,000 clones, approximately 88% of them singletons. The source material was PBMCs or T cells enriched from blood (not recorded which). The receptor set was obtained from a woman younger than 45 who had recovered from COVID-19.

The chain uses TRBV5-1 and TRBJ2-5; 8 bases align to TRBD1. The trim removed 1 base at V and 5 bases at J, leaving 1 base unmatched. The CDR3 totals 13 residues. Germline values: CDR1 SGHRS, CDR2 YFSETQ. CDR3 DNA sequence: TGCGCCAGCAGCTTGCAGGGGGCCGAGACCCAGTACTTC. Its translation is CASSLQGAETQYF.

The table lists this clone with a few counts. The rearrangement uses TRBV5-1 and TRBJ1-1; the D gene is possibly TRBD1 (5 bases). Deletions cut 0 bases from V and 1 base from J, with 10 bases between. Per germline, CDR1 SGHRS and CDR2 YFSETQ. This CDR3 has 15 amino acids. Here the CDR3 DNA reads TGCGCCAGCAGCTTGGGAGGCAGGGCGAACACTGAAGCTTTCTTT. Encoded protein: CASSLGGRANTEAFF.

This clone was observed a single time. J is TRBJ2-1 and V is TRBV20-1; D not resolved. The germline CDR1 and CDR2 sequences are DFQATT and SNEGSKA (reference sequence). The CDR3 consists of 10 residues. V was cut by 8 bases and J by 13 bases, with 15 bases left in between. CDR3 in amino acids: CSTARDHQFF. Here the CDR3 DNA reads TGCAGTACCGCTAGAGATCATCAGTTCTTC.

The chain carries TRBV28 and TRBJ2-7; 8 bases map to TRBD1. Germline V gene data show CDR1 as MDHEN and CDR2 as SYDVKM. J was trimmed by 2 bases and V by 6 bases; bases with no gene match: 3. The CDR3 runs to 13 residues. The CDR3 region has the DNA TGTGCCAGCAGATGGGACAGGACCTACGAGCAGTACTTC. Amino acids: CASRWDRTYEQYF.

V gene TRBV20-1 combines with J gene TRBJ1-2; the D is unclear. The germline V gene encodes CDR1 DFQATT and CDR2 SNEGSKA (reference sequence). There are 10 residues in the CDR3. Trimming removed 5 bases from V and 7 bases from J, with 8 bases in between. The CDR3 DNA reads TGCAGTGCTCAGGAAGCTGGCTACACCTTC. It encodes CSAQEAGYTF.

In nucleotides, the CDR3 is TGTGCCAGCAGAGGCCAGGGGGCATCGGCCAAAAACATTCAGTACTTC. This encodes CASRGQGASAKNIQYF. The V call is TRBV11-3, the J call TRBJ2-4; TRBD1 matches 8 bases. The CDR3 loop spans 16 amino acids. The germline gives CDR1 SGHNT, CDR2 YENEEA. Trimming at V came to 6 bases and at J to 1 base, leaving 8 bases not matched to a gene.

V gene TRBV7-9 combines with J gene TRBJ1-4; D perhaps matches TRBD1 (5 bases). Trimming removed 5 bases at V and 8 bases at J, with 21 bases between. CDR1 is SEHNR and CDR2 is FQNEAQ in the germline V gene (reference sequence). This CDR3 comprises 16 residues. CDR3 DNA: TGTGCCAGCAGCCCGATTCCCAAGGGGCGGGGGGAAAAACTGTTTTTT. The encoded protein is CASSPIPKGRGEKLFF.

This clone has a single count. The genes are TRBV28 and TRBJ2-2; D possibly corresponds to TRBD1 (6 bases). V gave up 6 bases and J gave up 2 bases, with 13 bases separating them. The CDR3 covers 15 residues. The germline V gene encodes CDR1 MDHEN and CDR2 SYDVKM. The CDR3 spells CASRLSTGNTGELFF. The DNA for the CDR3 is TGTGCCAGCAGGCTTTCGACAGGAAACACCGGGGAGCTGTTTTTT. Based on the CDR3 plus reference TRBV28 and TRBJ2-2, the full variable domain is DVKVTQSSRYLVKRTGEKVFLECVQDMDHENMFWYRQDPGLGLRLIYFSYDVKMKEKGDIPEGYSVSREKKERFSLILESASTNQTSMYLCASRLSTGNTGELFFGEGSRLTVL.

V is TRBV6-2 or TRBV6-3 and J is TRBJ1-1, with 12 bases that match TRBD1. Germline loops: CDR1 MNHEY, CDR2 SVGEGT. This CDR3 is 14 amino acids long. Trimming took 6 bases from V and 7 from J; bases not matched to a gene: 6. CDR3 amino acids: CASSRGQGAFEAFF. Written as DNA, the CDR3 is TGTGCCAGCAGCCGGGGACAGGGGGCGTTTGAAGCTTTCTTT.

The CDR3 sequence is CASSIQRNTEAFF. Here the CDR3 DNA reads TGTGCCAGCAGCATACAGAGGAACACTGAAGCTTTCTTT. J is TRBJ1-1 and V is TRBV28; D unclear. V was cut by 6 bases and J by 1 base, with 9 bases left in between. This CDR3 spans 13 amino acids. The germline gives CDR1 MDHEN, CDR2 SYDVKM.

This chain connects TRBV7-2 to TRBJ2-1; weak D call: TRBD2 (6 bases). CDR3 length: 15 amino acids. From germline, CDR1 is SGHTA and CDR2 FQGNSA. The germline V and J ends were trimmed by 4 bases and 0 bases, with 10 bases remaining between them. The CDR3 sequence is CASSSIGSSYNEQFF. The DNA of the CDR3 is TGTGCCAGCAGCTCGATCGGGAGCTCCTACAATGAGCAGTTCTTC.

This chain uses TRBV18 with TRBJ1-5, with 8 bases aligning to TRBD1. The V and J ends lost 3 bases and 2 bases, in that order; junction bases with no gene match: 6. Germline CDR1 reads KGHSH; CDR2 reads LQKENI. The CDR3 has 16 residues. In DNA form, the CDR3 reads TGTGCCAGCTCACCTACAGGGGGTGTTGGCAATCAGCCCCAGCATTTT. This gives the protein CASSPTGGVGNQPQHF.

This chain connects TRBV7-6 to TRBJ1-5; D ambiguous. The CDR3 consists of 13 residues. Trimming pared 1 base from V and 6 bases from J, leaving 7 bases between. Germline CDR1 reads SGHVS; CDR2 reads FNYEAQ. The CDR3 spells CASSLGESQPQHF. The CDR3 DNA reads as TGTGCCAGCAGCTTAGGGGAGTCTCAGCCCCAGCATTTT.

The chain couples TRBV30 to TRBJ2-7, with D maybe TRBD1 (6 bases). Germline V lookup: CDR1 GTSNPN, CDR2 SVGIG (reference sequence). The CDR3 loop spans 15 amino acids. This CDR3 reads CASTRSGHPPYEQYF. DNA of the CDR3: TGTGCTTCAACAAGATCGGGACACCCCCCCTACGAGCAGTACTTC.

V is TRBV15 and J is TRBJ2-7; D is uncertain. CDR3 size: 12 residues. Germline loops: CDR1 LNHNV, CDR2 YYDKDF (reference sequence). Trimming pared 1 base from V and 6 bases from J, leaving 7 bases between. CDR3 coding DNA: TGTGCCACCAGCAGAGGAGGTAGCGAGCAGTACTTC. Its protein is CATSRGGSEQYF.

There are a few counts of this clone. The chain has TRBV11-1 and TRBJ2-1, with TRBD1 matching 7 bases. V was pared by 6 bases and J by 4 bases, with 12 bases of the junction left unmatched. The germline gives CDR1 SGHAT, CDR2 FQDESV (reference sequence). The CDR3 runs 16 residues. In DNA form, the CDR3 reads TGTGCCAGCAGACCCGACAGGGACCGGGATTACAATGAGCAGTTCTTC. This translates into CASRPDRDRDYNEQFF. Using reference TRBV11-1 and TRBJ2-1 for the parts outside the CDR3, the full variable domain is EAEVAQSPRYKITEKSQAVAFWCDPISGHATLYWYRQILGQGPELLVQFQDESVVDDSQLPKDRFSAERLKGVDSTLKIQPAELGDSAMYLCASRPDRDRDYNEQFFGPGTRLTVL.

The chain carries TRBV28 and TRBJ1-2; 10 bases are a match to TRBD1. CDR1 is MDHEN, CDR2 SYDVKM, per germline. CDR3 length: 15 amino acids. The V gene end was trimmed by 5 bases and the J gene end by 8 bases; junction bases not matched to a gene: 11. The CDR3 sequence: CASSRPGQGIGGYTF. CDR3 in DNA: TGTGCCAGCAGTCGGCCGGGACAGGGGATAGGCGGCTACACCTTC.

V and J are TRBV5-1 and TRBJ1-6; 9 bases align to TRBD1. Germline CDR1 reads SGHRS; CDR2 reads YFSETQ. CDR3 size: 15 residues. The junction had 2 bases not matched to a gene; V was cut back by 2 bases and J by 5 bases. CDR3 nucleotides: TGCGCCAGCAGCTTTGGGACAGGGAATAATTCACCCCTCCACTTT. Amino acid sequence: CASSFGTGNNSPLHF. The full variable domain, completed using reference TRBV5-1 and TRBJ1-6, is KAGVTQTPRYLIKTRGQQVTLSCSPISGHRSVSWYQQTPGQGLQFLFEYFSETQRNKGNFPGRFSGRQFSNSRSEMNVSTLELGDSALYLCASSFGTGNNSPLHFGNGTRLTVT.

The rearrangement links TRBV18 to TRBJ1-5; D gene uncertain. The V gene lost 3 bases and the J gene lost 0 bases, with 9 bases spanning the gap. Germline loops: CDR1 KGHSH, CDR2 LQKENI. This CDR3 has 15 residues. CDR3 DNA sequence: TGTGCCAGCTCACCTGTACCTAATAGCAATCAGCCCCAGCATTTT. As protein: CASSPVPNSNQPQHF.

The genes are TRBV5-6 and TRBJ2-7, with a possible D match to TRBD1 (6 bases). The V gene's germline CDR1 is SGHDT and CDR2 YYEEEE. The CDR3 consists of 16 residues. V gave up 6 bases and J gave up 3 bases, with 22 bases separating them. CDR3 region: CASNVGTQGNLYEQYF. The DNA of the CDR3 is TGTGCCAGCAACGTTGGCACCCAGGGGAATCTCTACGAGCAGTACTTC.

This chain connects TRBV28 to TRBJ1-2, with 7 bases fitting TRBD1. The CDR3 has 15 residues. CDR1 is MDHEN, CDR2 SYDVKM, per germline. The J segment lost 0 bases and the V segment lost 4 bases, leaving 5 bases of the junction unmatched. CDR3 DNA sequence: TGTGCCAGCAGTTCCGCGCAGGGGGCTAACTATGGCTACACCTTC. As protein: CASSSAQGANYGYTF.

The chain combines TRBV10-3 with TRBJ2-1; 8 nucleotides align to TRBD2. This CDR3 spans 15 amino acids. Germline values: CDR1 ENHRY, CDR2 SYGVKD. V lost 0 bases, J lost 7 bases, and 5 bases stayed unmatched. The CDR3 DNA follows: TGTGCCATCAGTGAGTCCCAGCGGGGGAATAATGAGCAGTTCTTC. It codes for CAISESQRGNNEQFF.

The chain recombines TRBV4-3 with TRBJ2-5; 7 positions agree with TRBD2. V lost 4 bases and J lost 4; bases outside the gene matches: 12. Germline CDR1 LGHNA, CDR2 YSLEER. This CDR3 contains 16 residues. The CDR3 DNA sequence: TGCGCCAGCAGCCCAGGAAGCGGGGTCCCGGGAGAGACCCAGTACTTC. This gives the protein CASSPGSGVPGETQYF.

The V call is TRBV13, the J call TRBJ2-1; 9 bases map to TRBD2. The CDR3 is 17 amino acids. The germline CDR1 and CDR2 sequences are PRHDT and FYEKMQ (reference sequence). V lost 5 bases to trimming and J lost 8 bases; unmatched junction nucleotides: 16. The CDR3 DNA reads as TGTGCCAGCAGCCCTACCGGGGGCGGGGGGGCGTGGGATGAGCAGTTCTTC. Amino acids: CASSPTGGGGAWDEQFF.

The chain combines TRBV28 with TRBJ1-5; 8 bases match TRBD1. With 5 bases clipped from V and 7 bases from J, the junction kept 10 bases outside the gene matches. This CDR3 spans 15 amino acids. Germline CDR1 and CDR2: MDHEN and SYDVKM. The CDR3 DNA reads as TGTGCCAGCAGTCCCTCCAGGGGGCTATGGCAGCCCCAGCATTTT. Protein sequence: CASSPSRGLWQPQHF.

This rearrangement joins TRBV6-5 to TRBJ1-2; a possible D gene is TRBD1 (6 bases). The germline V gene encodes CDR1 MNHEY and CDR2 SVGAGI. The ends were cut back, 0 bases at V and 5 bases at J, with 13 bases in the middle. CDR3 length: 15 amino acids. The CDR3 here is CASSYSGRGGYGYTF. The CDR3 bases are TGTGCCAGCAGTTACTCAGGCAGGGGTGGTTATGGCTACACCTTC.